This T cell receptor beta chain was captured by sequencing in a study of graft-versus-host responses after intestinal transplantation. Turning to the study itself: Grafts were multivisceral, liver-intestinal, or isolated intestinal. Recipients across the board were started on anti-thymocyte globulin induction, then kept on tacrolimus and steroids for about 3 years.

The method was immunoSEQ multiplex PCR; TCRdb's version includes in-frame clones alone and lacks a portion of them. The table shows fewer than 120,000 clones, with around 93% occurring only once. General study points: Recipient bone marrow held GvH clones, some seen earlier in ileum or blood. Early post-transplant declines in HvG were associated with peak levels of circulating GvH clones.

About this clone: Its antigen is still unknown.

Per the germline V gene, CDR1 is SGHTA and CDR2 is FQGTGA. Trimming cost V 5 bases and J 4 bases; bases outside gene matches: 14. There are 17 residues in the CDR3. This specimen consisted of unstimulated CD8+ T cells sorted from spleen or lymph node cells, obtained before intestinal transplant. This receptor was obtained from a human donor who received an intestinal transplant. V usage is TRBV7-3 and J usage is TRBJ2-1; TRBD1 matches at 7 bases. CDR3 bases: TGTGCCAGCAGCCCCGGCCCCGGGACAGAGTCGTACAATGAGCAGTTCTTC. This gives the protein CASSPGPGTESYNEQFF.